The rows below give T cell receptor beta chains drawn from one sample of a study of cytomegalovirus exposure and HLA in healthy donors. Method: immunoSEQ multiplex PCR; TCRdb's copy keeps in-frame clones and lacks some. The sample has about 200,000 clones. The sample taken for sequencing was PBMCs. Source of these receptors: a boy younger than 18 in good health and CMV-seronegative. Each CDR3 is given with its conserved first and last residue. Each record gives: J gene, D gene, V gene, CDR3 protein, CDR3 DNA. D genes are given only for firm matches.

J gene: TRBJ1-6; D gene: NA; V gene: TRBV4-3; CDR3 protein: CASRRQLGSPLHF; CDR3 DNA: TGCGCCAGCAGGCGGCAGTTGGGTTCACCCCTCCACTTT
J gene: TRBJ2-1; D gene: TRBD1; V gene: TRBV13; CDR3 protein: CASSLRGPGQGGYGDEQFF; CDR3 DNA: TGTGCCAGCAGCTTAAGGGGACCGGGACAGGGGGGATATGGGGATGAGCAGTTCTTC
J gene: TRBJ2-7; D gene: TRBD1; V gene: TRBV27; CDR3 protein: CAGTWAKGAYEQYF; CDR3 DNA: TGTGCCGGCACCTGGGCCAAGGGGGCGTACGAGCAGTACTTC
J gene: TRBJ1-4; D gene: NA; V gene: TRBV4-1; CDR3 protein: CATADSPNEKLFF; CDR3 DNA: TGCGCCACCGCGGACAGTCCTAATGAAAAACTGTTTTTT
J gene: TRBJ1-1; D gene: NA; V gene: TRBV5-4; CDR3 protein: CASSLEVAGAGDTEAFF; CDR3 DNA: TGTGCCAGCAGCTTGGAGGTGGCGGGGGCAGGGGATACTGAAGCTTTCTTT
J gene: TRBJ1-4; D gene: NA; V gene: TRBV27; CDR3 protein: CASSYGRGSEKLFF; CDR3 DNA: TGTGCCAGCAGCTACGGTAGGGGTAGTGAAAAACTGTTTTTT
J gene: TRBJ2-5; D gene: TRBD2; V gene: TRBV9; CDR3 protein: CASSVGVAGDRETQYF; CDR3 DNA: TGTGCCAGCAGCGTAGGAGTAGCGGGGGATAGAGAGACCCAGTACTTC
J gene: TRBJ2-5; D gene: NA; V gene: TRBV5-4; CDR3 protein: CASSLLDDEETQYF; CDR3 DNA: TGTGCCAGCAGCTTGCTAGACGATGAGGAGACCCAGTACTTC
J gene: TRBJ2-7; D gene: TRBD1; V gene: TRBV19; CDR3 protein: CASSVSGTVPYEQYF; CDR3 DNA: TGTGCCAGTAGTGTCTCAGGGACAGTTCCCTACGAGCAGTACTTC
J gene: TRBJ1-2; D gene: NA; V gene: TRBV19; CDR3 protein: CASSISQGYGYTF; CDR3 DNA: TGTGCCAGTAGTATAAGCCAGGGCTATGGCTACACCTTC
J gene: TRBJ2-1; D gene: NA; V gene: TRBV27; CDR3 protein: CASKRAGNEQFF; CDR3 DNA: TGTGCCAGCAAACGCGCGGGCAATGAGCAGTTCTTC
J gene: TRBJ1-2; D gene: TRBD1; V gene: TRBV7-9; CDR3 protein: CASSQGAGYGYTF; CDR3 DNA: TGTGCCAGCAGCCAGGGGGCGGGGTATGGCTACACCTTC
J gene: TRBJ1-5; D gene: NA; V gene: TRBV28; CDR3 protein: CASSPPGGNQPQHF; CDR3 DNA: TGTGCCAGCAGTCCTCCAGGGGGCAATCAGCCCCAGCATTTT
J gene: TRBJ2-4; D gene: TRBD2; V gene: TRBV7-2; CDR3 protein: CASSFSGGARVKNIQYF; CDR3 DNA: TGTGCCAGCAGCTTTAGCGGGGGGGCCAGGGTCAAAAACATTCAGTACTTC
J gene: TRBJ2-7; D gene: NA; V gene: TRBV20-1; CDR3 protein: CSANRDHEQYF; CDR3 DNA: TGCAGTGCCAACAGGGATCACGAGCAGTACTTC
J gene: TRBJ1-1; D gene: TRBD1; V gene: TRBV5-1; CDR3 protein: CASSPGTGKQYTEAFF; CDR3 DNA: TGCGCCAGCAGCCCCGGGACAGGGAAACAATACACTGAAGCTTTCTTT
J gene: TRBJ1-6; D gene: NA; V gene: TRBV6-5; CDR3 protein: CASSTDTPNSPLHF; CDR3 DNA: TGTGCCAGCAGTACGGACACTCCTAATTCACCCCTCCACTTT
J gene: TRBJ2-2; D gene: TRBD2; V gene: TRBV5-1; CDR3 protein: CASSSRLAGGTGELFF; CDR3 DNA: TGCGCCAGCAGCTCACGACTAGCGGGGGGCACCGGGGAGCTGTTTTTT
J gene: TRBJ2-7; D gene: NA; V gene: TRBV30; CDR3 protein: CAWTGGARYEQYF; CDR3 DNA: TGTGCCTGGACAGGAGGGGCGCGCTACGAGCAGTACTTC
J gene: TRBJ2-7; D gene: TRBD1; V gene: TRBV9; CDR3 protein: CASSVGQGAYEQYF; CDR3 DNA: TGTGCCAGCAGCGTAGGGCAGGGGGCGTACGAGCAGTACTTC
J gene: TRBJ1-4; D gene: TRBD1; V gene: TRBV4-1; CDR3 protein: CASSQDPDRVEVKLFF; CDR3 DNA: TGCGCCAGCAGCCAAGACCCGGACAGGGTAGAGGTGAAACTGTTTTTT
J gene: TRBJ1-4; D gene: NA; V gene: TRBV5-1; CDR3 protein: CASSLALGEKLFF; CDR3 DNA: TGCGCCAGCAGCTTGGCCCTCGGGGAAAAACTGTTTTTT
J gene: TRBJ2-7; D gene: TRBD1; V gene: TRBV27; CDR3 protein: CASRTGMSYEQYF; CDR3 DNA: TGTGCCAGCCGGACAGGGATGTCCTACGAGCAGTACTTC
J gene: TRBJ2-3; D gene: TRBD1; V gene: TRBV4-3; CDR3 protein: CASSQTGTGSTDTQYF; CDR3 DNA: TGCGCCAGCAGCCAAACCGGGACAGGCAGCACAGATACGCAGTATTTT
J gene: TRBJ1-3; D gene: NA; V gene: TRBV6-1; CDR3 protein: CASSQGDIDTIYF; CDR3 DNA: TGTGCCAGCAGCCAGGGTGACATAGACACCATATATTTT
J gene: TRBJ1-5; D gene: NA; V gene: TRBV6-1; CDR3 protein: CASGGQINQPQHF; CDR3 DNA: TGTGCCAGCGGCGGACAGATCAATCAGCCCCAGCATTTT
J gene: TRBJ2-2; D gene: NA; V gene: TRBV7-3; CDR3 protein: CASGGYTGELFF; CDR3 DNA: TGTGCCAGCGGAGGTTACACCGGGGAGCTGTTTTTT
J gene: TRBJ2-5; D gene: TRBD2; V gene: TRBV6-5; CDR3 protein: CASRLGGNQETQYF; CDR3 DNA: TGTGCCAGCAGACTGGGGGGGAACCAAGAGACCCAGTACTTC
J gene: TRBJ2-3; D gene: NA; V gene: TRBV10-1; CDR3 protein: CASRDSSPSSTDTQYF; CDR3 DNA: TGCGCCAGCAGGGATTCTAGTCCGTCTAGCACAGATACGCAGTATTTT
J gene: TRBJ1-3; D gene: NA; V gene: TRBV18; CDR3 protein: CASSQEAGVVGNTIYF; CDR3 DNA: TGTGCCAGCTCCCAGGAGGCGGGAGTGGTCGGAAACACCATATATTTT
J gene: TRBJ2-3; D gene: TRBD2; V gene: TRBV7-2; CDR3 protein: CASSSGLAGAYTDTQYF; CDR3 DNA: TGTGCCAGCAGCTCCGGACTAGCGGGGGCCTACACAGATACGCAGTATTTT
J gene: TRBJ2-3; D gene: TRBD2; V gene: TRBV4-3; CDR3 protein: CASSQDHRTRSTDTQYF; CDR3 DNA: TGCGCCAGCAGCCAAGATCACAGGACTAGGTCCACAGATACGCAGTATTTT
J gene: TRBJ2-1; D gene: NA; V gene: TRBV7-2; CDR3 protein: CASSFEGLARNEQFF; CDR3 DNA: TGTGCCAGCAGCTTCGAGGGGCTAGCGCGCAATGAGCAGTTCTTC
J gene: TRBJ1-6; D gene: TRBD1; V gene: TRBV4-1; CDR3 protein: CASSPPGTGREGSPLHF; CDR3 DNA: TGCGCCAGCAGCCCTCCCGGGACAGGGAGAGAAGGTTCACCCCTCCACTTT
J gene: TRBJ2-2; D gene: TRBD1; V gene: TRBV30; CDR3 protein: CAWRGQGASGELFF; CDR3 DNA: TGTGCCTGGAGGGGGCAGGGGGCGAGCGGGGAGCTGTTTTTT
J gene: TRBJ1-1; D gene: TRBD1; V gene: TRBV28; CDR3 protein: CASSTTGGKNTEAFF; CDR3 DNA: TGTGCCAGCAGTACGACAGGGGGGAAGAACACTGAAGCTTTCTTT
J gene: TRBJ1-2; D gene: NA; V gene: TRBV6-5; CDR3 protein: CASSPGGAGGYTF; CDR3 DNA: TGTGCCAGCAGTCCCGGGGGTGCGGGTGGCTACACCTTC
J gene: TRBJ2-7; D gene: TRBD2; V gene: TRBV7-9; CDR3 protein: CASSPPLAGGSYEQYF; CDR3 DNA: TGTGCCAGCAGCCCTCCCCTAGCGGGGGGTAGCTACGAGCAGTACTTC
J gene: TRBJ2-3; D gene: NA; V gene: TRBV19; CDR3 protein: CASSMASTDTQYF; CDR3 DNA: TGTGCCAGTAGTATGGCCAGCACAGATACGCAGTATTTT
J gene: TRBJ2-7; D gene: NA; V gene: TRBV2; CDR3 protein: CASSERDEQYF; CDR3 DNA: TGTGCCAGCAGTGAACGAGACGAGCAGTACTTC
J gene: TRBJ2-3; D gene: TRBD2; V gene: TRBV2; CDR3 protein: CASSLGGGLARSTDTQYF; CDR3 DNA: TGTGCCAGCAGCTTAGGGGGGGGACTAGCGAGAAGCACAGATACGCAGTATTTT
J gene: TRBJ2-2; D gene: NA; V gene: TRBV7-9; CDR3 protein: CASRTGGNTGELFF; CDR3 DNA: TGTGCCAGCCGGACCGGGGGGAACACCGGGGAGCTGTTTTTT
J gene: TRBJ1-2; D gene: TRBD1; V gene: TRBV23-1; CDR3 protein: CASSQSGTGGYYTF; CDR3 DNA: TGCGCCAGCAGTCAATCGGGGACAGGGGGCTACTACACCTTC
J gene: TRBJ2-7; D gene: NA; V gene: TRBV5-1; CDR3 protein: CASSQSPGSPPYEQYF; CDR3 DNA: TGCGCCAGCAGCCAATCCCCGGGGTCTCCCCCCTACGAGCAGTACTTC
J gene: TRBJ2-2; D gene: NA; V gene: TRBV7-2; CDR3 protein: CASSFNRDTGELFF; CDR3 DNA: TGTGCCAGCAGCTTCAACAGGGATACCGGGGAGCTGTTTTTT
J gene: TRBJ1-5; D gene: NA; V gene: TRBV18; CDR3 protein: CASSPAGDQPQHF; CDR3 DNA: TGTGCCAGCTCACCAGCAGGTGATCAGCCCCAGCATTTT
J gene: TRBJ1-2; D gene: NA; V gene: TRBV6-5; CDR3 protein: CASSYRKGNGYTF; CDR3 DNA: TGTGCCAGCAGTTACCGGAAGGGGAATGGCTACACCTTC
J gene: TRBJ2-7; D gene: NA; V gene: TRBV28; CDR3 protein: CASSTARRGQYF; CDR3 DNA: TGTGCCAGCAGTACTGCGCGGCGCGGGCAGTACTTC
J gene: TRBJ1-3; D gene: NA; V gene: TRBV30; CDR3 protein: CAWTDSGNTIYF; CDR3 DNA: TGTGCCTGGACAGACAGTGGAAACACCATATATTTT
J gene: TRBJ2-2; D gene: TRBD2; V gene: TRBV28; CDR3 protein: CASTTSGVNTGELFF; CDR3 DNA: TGTGCCAGCACTACTAGCGGGGTGAACACCGGGGAGCTGTTTTTT
J gene: TRBJ1-4; D gene: TRBD1; V gene: TRBV2; CDR3 protein: CASSTGTGREEKLFF; CDR3 DNA: TGTGCCAGCAGTACCGGGACAGGGAGGGAGGAAAAACTGTTTTTT
J gene: TRBJ1-1; D gene: NA; V gene: TRBV7-3; CDR3 protein: CASSSAGNTEAFF; CDR3 DNA: TGTGCCAGCAGCTCCGCCGGGAACACTGAAGCTTTCTTT
J gene: TRBJ2-7; D gene: NA; V gene: TRBV11-2; CDR3 protein: CASSLGQYSSYEQYF; CDR3 DNA: TGTGCCAGCAGTCTAGGACAGTATAGCTCCTACGAGCAGTACTTC
J gene: TRBJ2-7; D gene: NA; V gene: TRBV5-1; CDR3 protein: CASSLNRDWGEQYF; CDR3 DNA: TGCGCCAGCAGCTTGAATAGGGACTGGGGCGAGCAGTACTTC
J gene: TRBJ1-1; D gene: NA; V gene: TRBV19; CDR3 protein: CASSIGWSGTEAFF; CDR3 DNA: TGTGCCAGTAGTATAGGCTGGAGCGGCACTGAAGCTTTCTTT